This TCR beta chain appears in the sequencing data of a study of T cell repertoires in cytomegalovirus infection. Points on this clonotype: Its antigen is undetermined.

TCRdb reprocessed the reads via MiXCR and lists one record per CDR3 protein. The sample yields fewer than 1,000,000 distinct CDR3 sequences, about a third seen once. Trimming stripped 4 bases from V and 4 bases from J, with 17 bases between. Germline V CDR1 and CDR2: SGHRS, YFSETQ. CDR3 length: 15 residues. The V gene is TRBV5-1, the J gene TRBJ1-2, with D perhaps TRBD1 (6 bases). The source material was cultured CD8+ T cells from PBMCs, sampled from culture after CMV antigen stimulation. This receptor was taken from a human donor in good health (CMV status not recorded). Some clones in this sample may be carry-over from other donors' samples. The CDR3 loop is CASSPKGVAFYGYTF. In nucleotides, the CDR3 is TGCGCCAGCAGCCCAAAGGGGGTTGCCTTCTATGGCTACACCTTC.